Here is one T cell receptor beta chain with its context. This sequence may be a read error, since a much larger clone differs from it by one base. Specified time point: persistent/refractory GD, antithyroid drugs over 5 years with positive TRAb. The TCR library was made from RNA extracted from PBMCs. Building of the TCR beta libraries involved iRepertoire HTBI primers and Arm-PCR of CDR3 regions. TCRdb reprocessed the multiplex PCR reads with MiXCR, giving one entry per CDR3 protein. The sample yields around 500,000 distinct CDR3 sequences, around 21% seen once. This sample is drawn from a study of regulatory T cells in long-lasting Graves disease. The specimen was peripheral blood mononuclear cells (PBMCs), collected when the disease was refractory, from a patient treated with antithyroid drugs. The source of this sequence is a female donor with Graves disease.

The CDR3: CASSLMSQGATGELFF. The CDR3 bases are TGTGCCAGCAGCTTAATGTCGCAGGGGGCTACCGGGGAGCTGTTTTTT. The chain employs TRBV11-3 and TRBJ2-2; 8 bases fit TRBD1. V was pared by 2 bases and J by 5 bases, with 7 bases of the junction left unmatched. Germline-derived CDR1 and CDR2 are SGHNT and YENEEA. The CDR3 is made up of 16 amino acids.